These 24 T cell receptor beta chains originate from one sample sequenced in a study of T cell responses to AZD1222 COVID-19 vaccine. TCRdb keeps only in-frame clones here, not all; method: immunoSEQ multiplex PCR. The table shows 160,000 or so clones, with approximately 94% occurring only once. The sequencing here drew on peripheral blood, taken on day 0 of AZD1222 vaccination. Receptors were obtained from an adult in good health.

This chain joins TRBV19 and TRBJ1-2, with 8 bases fitting TRBD1. This CDR3 contains 14 residues. CDR1 is LNHDA, CDR2 SQIVND, per germline (reference sequence). With V trimmed by 3 bases and J by 4 bases, 4 bases remained unmatched. CDR3 in DNA: TGTGCCAGTAGTATTGGACAGGGACCCTATGGCTACACCTTC. Amino acids: CASSIGQGPYGYTF.

This chain joins TRBV19 and TRBJ2-1, with TRBD2 matching 9 bases. Trimming took 9 bases from V and 6 from J; bases not matched to a gene: 6. The CDR3 totals 13 residues. In germline, CDR1 is LNHDA, CDR2 SQIVND (reference sequence). For the CDR3, the DNA is TGTGCCAGCAGACCGGGACTAGCCAATGAGCAGTTCTTC. Translating gives CASRPGLANEQFF.

The chain carries TRBV24-1 and TRBJ2-3; D uncertain. The germline V gene has CDR1 KGHDR and CDR2 SFDVKD. V was shortened by 4 bases and J by 2 bases, with 24 bases between the two germline ends. The CDR3 has 19 residues. The CDR3 nucleotides are TGTGCCACCAGTGAAAGTCTCCCCCCTCGAGATGTCCACACAGATACGCAGTATTTT. Translation gives CATSESLPPRDVHTDTQYF.

The chain links TRBV11-2 to TRBJ1-2, with a possible D match to TRBD1 (5 bases). CDR1 is SGHAT, CDR2 FQNNGV, per germline. This CDR3 region has 16 residues. V shed 1 base and J shed 7 bases, with 19 bases lying between them. The CDR3 nucleotides read TGTGCCAGCAGCTTAGTTCTGGGAGGGGATTACTTTGGCTACACCTTC. This translates into CASSLVLGGDYFGYTF.

This clone has more than one count but fewer than ten. V gene TRBV27 combines with J gene TRBJ1-1; the D is unclear. Germline V gene data show CDR1 as MNHEY and CDR2 as SMNVEV (reference sequence). CDR3 length: 14 amino acids. V gave up 2 bases and J gave up 10 bases, with 17 bases separating them. The CDR3 DNA reads as TGTGCCAGCAGTTTAATGGGGTCCAGGCAATTAGCTTTCTTT. Its protein is CASSLMGSRQLAFF.

Only a few counts were recorded for this clone. The chain recombines TRBV7-9 with TRBJ2-7; 8 bases agree with TRBD2. CDR3 length equals 12 residues. V lost 11 bases, J lost 4 bases, and 7 bases stayed unmatched. Germline values: CDR1 SEHNR, CDR2 FQNEAQ (reference sequence). DNA of the CDR3: TGTGCCTCCAGTGGCGGGGGGTACGAGCAGTACTTC. Translation: CASSGGGYEQYF.

The rearrangement joins TRBV6-4 to TRBJ1-1; D uncertain. CDR1 is MRHNA and CDR2 is SNTAGT in the germline V gene. The CDR3 runs 13 residues. Trimming pared 5 bases from V and 5 bases from J, leaving 12 bases between. The CDR3 sequence: CASSTTPGTEAFF. CDR3 coding DNA: TGTGCCAGCAGTACGACCCCGGGGACTGAAGCTTTCTTT.

The genes are TRBV30 and TRBJ1-1; 7 bases map to TRBD1. The CDR3 has 13 amino acids. Germline V gives CDR1 GTSNPN, CDR2 SVGIG (reference sequence). The ends lost 3 bases at V and 5 bases at J; junction bases unmatched: 6. The DNA for the CDR3 is TGTGCCTGGAGCCTCCTGACAGGGACTGAAGCTTTCTTT. Translating it yields CAWSLLTGTEAFF.

The gene calls are TRBV7-9 and TRBJ2-1; D call uncertain. The CDR3 extends over 12 amino acids. The V and J ends lost 9 bases and 9 bases respectively, with 15 bases between them. The germline V gene has CDR1 SEHNR and CDR2 FQNEAQ (reference sequence). The CDR3 is CASRQVYSEQFF. The CDR3 bases are TGTGCCAGTAGACAAGTCTATAGTGAGCAGTTCTTC.

In nucleotides, the CDR3 is TGTGCCAGCAGCCCTAGACTAGCGAGAACCTACGAGCAGTACTTC. It yields the protein CASSPRLARTYEQYF. This chain joins TRBV2 and TRBJ2-7; TRBD2 agrees at 8 bases. V was pared by 6 bases and J by 2 bases, with 9 bases of the junction left unmatched. Per the germline V gene, CDR1 is SNHLY and CDR2 is FYNNEI. The CDR3 spans 15 residues.

The rearrangement uses TRBV12-3 or TRBV12-4 and TRBJ2-5; D is unclear. V shed 7 bases and J shed 2 bases, with 11 bases lying between them. The CDR3 is 13 amino acids. The CDR3 loop is CASNLGPQETQYF. For the CDR3, the DNA is TGTGCCAGCAACCTTGGACCACAAGAGACCCAGTACTTC.

The gene calls are TRBV19 and TRBJ2-7, with a possible D match to TRBD1 (6 bases). Trimming removed 3 bases at V and 2 bases at J, with 17 bases between. The CDR3 runs 16 residues. The germline gives CDR1 LNHDA, CDR2 SQIVND (reference sequence). The CDR3 spells CASSISVGGYTYEQYF. The CDR3 DNA reads as TGTGCCAGTAGTATTAGCGTTGGGGGCTATACCTACGAGCAGTACTTC.

The CDR3, as DNA: TGTGCCACCAGCAGAGATACGGCGGCGAACACTGAAGCTTTCTTT. Translation: CATSRDTAANTEAFF. The chain recombines TRBV15 with TRBJ1-1; D is unresolved. The CDR3 totals 15 residues. Germline-derived CDR1 and CDR2 are LNHNV and YYDKDF (reference sequence). V dropped 0 bases and J dropped 1 base, with 9 bases sitting between them.

The V and J genes are TRBV7-9 and TRBJ1-4, with D possibly being TRBD1 (5 bases). There are 14 residues in the CDR3. CDR1 is SEHNR and CDR2 is FQNEAQ in the germline V gene (reference sequence). V shed 2 bases and J shed 6 bases, with 10 bases lying between them. Written as DNA, the CDR3 is TGTGCCAGCAGCTTAATGGGACCACATGAAAAACTGTTTTTT. Amino acid sequence: CASSLMGPHEKLFF. Variable domain in full (rest from reference TRBV7-9 and TRBJ1-4): DTGVSQNPRHKITKRGQNVTFRCDPISEHNRLYWYRQTLGQGPEFLTYFQNEAQLEKSRLLSDRFSAERPKGSFSTLEIQRTEQGDSAMYLCASSLMGPHEKLFFGSGTQLSVL.

V and J are TRBV10-1 and TRBJ1-5; D gene unclear. There are 12 residues in the CDR3. The V end lost 4 bases, the J end lost 4 bases, and 5 bases lay between the germline ends. Looked up from germline, CDR1 is WNHNN and CDR2 is SYGVQD (reference sequence). The CDR3 sequence is CASSGRNQPQHF. CDR3 sequence (DNA): TGCGCCAGCAGTGGGAGGAATCAGCCCCAGCATTTT.

The chain is built from TRBV3-1 (or the pseudogene TRBV3-2) and TRBJ1-1; 7 bases line up with TRBD1. Trimming at V came to 3 bases and at J to 6 bases, leaving 10 bases not matched to a gene. This CDR3 is built from 15 residues. Germline CDR1 reads LGHDT; CDR2 reads YNNKEL (reference sequence). In DNA form, the CDR3 reads TGTGCCAGCAGCCAGACAGGGCCTAAACAGGCTGAAGCTTTCTTT. Protein product: CASSQTGPKQAEAFF.

The chain has TRBV7-8 and TRBJ1-1, with 8 bases that match TRBD1. Germline V lookup: CDR1 SGHVS, CDR2 FQNEAQ. The CDR3 consists of 17 residues. Trimming took 5 bases from V and 0 from J; bases not matched to a gene: 11. The CDR3 DNA reads as TGTGCCAGCAGCATGAGGACAGGGCAAGGGTTGAACACTGAAGCTTTCTTT. As protein: CASSMRTGQGLNTEAFF.

The V gene is TRBV25-1, the J gene TRBJ1-3; tentatively, D is TRBD1 (5 bases). V was cut by 2 bases and J by 5 bases, with 10 bases left in between. This CDR3 spans 14 amino acids. CDR1 and CDR2 from the germline V gene are MGHDK and SYGVNS. The CDR3, as DNA: TGTGCCAGCAGTGAACCCGGGGCAAGAAACACCATATATTTT. It specifies CASSEPGARNTIYF.

With respect to this clone: The sample holds other DNA sequences that translate to the same CDR3. This chain connects TRBV5-8 to TRBJ1-1; no reliable D call. Germline CDR1 and CDR2: SGHTS and YDEGEE. This CDR3 is 15 amino acids long. Trimming took off 1 base at V and 0 bases at J, with 10 bases between the two ends. CDR3 in amino acids: CASSLYAGMNTEAFF. Written as DNA, the CDR3 is TGTGCCAGCAGCTTGTATGCGGGAATGAACACTGAAGCTTTCTTT.

This sequence joins TRBV3-1 (or the pseudogene TRBV3-2) and TRBJ1-2; 10 bases map to TRBD1. Germline V gene sequence: CDR1 LGHDT, CDR2 YNNKEL (reference sequence). Unmatched junction bases numbered 4, after V lost 0 bases and J lost 6 bases. The CDR3 is 15 amino acids. CDR3 DNA: TGTGCCAGCAGCCAAGATCTGACAGGGGGCGATGGCTACACCTTC. Translated: CASSQDLTGGDGYTF.

This rearrangement joins TRBV12-2 to TRBJ2-2; whether TRBD2, the table's D call, matches the DNA was not checked. TRBV12-2 is designated a pseudogene. The CDR3 is 13 residues long. The CDR3, as DNA: TGTGCACGGACTATCCCGAACACCGGGGAGCTGTTTTTT. Protein product: CARTIPNTGELFF.

The rearrangement joins TRBV5-6 to TRBJ2-1; 10 nucleotides align to TRBD1. Germline trimming cut 3 bases from V and 1 base from J; bases unmatched to any gene: 7. The CDR3 totals 17 residues. In germline, CDR1 is SGHDT, CDR2 YYEEEE. CDR3 amino acids: CASSSTTGGFSYNEQFF. Here the CDR3 DNA reads TGTGCCAGCAGCTCCACGACAGGGGGCTTTTCCTACAATGAGCAGTTCTTC.

The V call is TRBV2, the J call TRBJ2-1; D unclear. The CDR3 is made up of 13 amino acids. Trimming left V 1 base short and J 15 bases short, with 16 bases between. Germline V lookup: CDR1 SNHLY, CDR2 FYNNEI. CDR3 amino acids: CASSEEPLNVGFF. The CDR3 nucleotides read TGTGCCAGCAGTGAAGAGCCCCTCAATGTGGGGTTCTTC.

V usage is TRBV9 and J usage is TRBJ2-1, with 9 bases that match TRBD1. Germline V lookup: CDR1 SGDLS, CDR2 YYNGEE. This CDR3 contains 16 residues. With 2 bases clipped from V and 8 bases from J, the junction kept 11 bases outside the gene matches. CDR3 sequence (DNA): TGTGCCAGCAGCGTGGGGGGACAGGGCCCTAGGGATGAGCAGTTCTTC. Translation: CASSVGGQGPRDEQFF.